This T cell receptor beta chain appears in the sequencing data of a study of cytomegalovirus exposure and HLA in healthy donors. 13 Jbeta primers and 60 Vbeta primers were used for the PCR. The assay was immunoSEQ multiplex PCR, and TCRdb's table has in-frame clones only and misses some. The sample yields about 120,000 clones, approximately 81% seen once. Germline CDR1 is SEHNR and CDR2 is FQNEAQ (reference sequence). V lost 5 bases, J lost 2 bases, and 4 bases stayed unmatched. The CDR3 runs 16 residues. This clonotype originated in a woman aged 40 to 50 in good health and CMV-seronegative. This chain connects TRBV7-9 to TRBJ2-3; 13 bases match TRBD2. Material: PBMCs. The DNA of the CDR3 is TGTGCCAGCAGCCCCGGACTAGCGGGGGACACAGATACGCAGTATTTT. This translates into CASSPGLAGDTDTQYF. The whole variable domain, filled in from reference TRBV7-9 and TRBJ2-3, reads DTGVSQNPRHKITKRGQNVTFRCDPISEHNRLYWYRQTLGQGPEFLTYFQNEAQLEKSRLLSDRFSAERPKGSFSTLEIQRTEQGDSAMYLCASSPGLAGDTDTQYFGPGTRLTVL.